Listed below are T cell receptor beta chains from one sample, sequenced in a study of blood T cell repertoires in COVID-19. Here immunoSEQ multiplex PCR was the method, and the copy in TCRdb shows in-frame clones only, minus some. Of about 140,000 clones listed, around 82% are singletons. Source material: PBMCs or T cells enriched from blood (not recorded which). These receptors came from a man aged 35 to 55 with acute COVID-19. CDR3s include the opening cysteine and the closing phenylalanine or tryptophan. Rows give clone size only sometimes, using once, few, many, or a class for an expanded clone.

clone_size: .; v_call: TRBV30; j_call: TRBJ1-2; cdr3_aa: CASYRDRPNLRTF
clone_size: few; v_call: TRBV5-1; j_call: TRBJ1-5; cdr3_aa: CASSLDPDSDQPQHF
clone_size: .; v_call: TRBV28; j_call: TRBJ1-5; cdr3_aa: CASSFGAGNQPQHF
clone_size: .; v_call: TRBV3-1/TRBV3-2; j_call: TRBJ2-5; cdr3_aa: CASSQVRGRGETQYF
clone_size: .; v_call: TRBV6-2/TRBV6-3; j_call: TRBJ2-1; cdr3_aa: CASSAQGGEQFF
clone_size: .; v_call: TRBV18; j_call: TRBJ2-1; cdr3_aa: CASSPPGLAGGTEQFF
clone_size: .; v_call: TRBV7-2; j_call: TRBJ2-1; cdr3_aa: CASSLAGVRGNEQFF
clone_size: .; v_call: TRBV20-1; j_call: TRBJ1-6; cdr3_aa: CSASLQGNSPLHF
clone_size: .; v_call: TRBV27; j_call: TRBJ1-2; cdr3_aa: CASSPTNRGGYTF
clone_size: .; v_call: TRBV27; j_call: TRBJ2-1; cdr3_aa: CASSSGTSGRSHNEQFF
clone_size: .; v_call: TRBV2; j_call: TRBJ2-3; cdr3_aa: CASSEGRSPVDTQYF
clone_size: .; v_call: TRBV7-2; j_call: TRBJ1-1; cdr3_aa: CASSFYRGADTEAFF
clone_size: .; v_call: TRBV27; j_call: TRBJ2-7; cdr3_aa: CASSFVGGSEQYF
clone_size: few; v_call: TRBV19; j_call: TRBJ2-1; cdr3_aa: CASSIGGAGEQFF
clone_size: .; v_call: TRBV3-1/TRBV3-2; j_call: TRBJ2-3; cdr3_aa: CASRLSRASGKTDTQYF
clone_size: .; v_call: TRBV5-1; j_call: TRBJ2-5; cdr3_aa: CASRPLTGQRIETQYF
clone_size: .; v_call: TRBV5-1; j_call: TRBJ2-2; cdr3_aa: CASSSVQGTGELFF
clone_size: .; v_call: TRBV5-1; j_call: TRBJ2-1; cdr3_aa: CASSLEGTVDEQFF
clone_size: .; v_call: TRBV5-1; j_call: TRBJ2-2; cdr3_aa: CASRPGTLNTGELFF
clone_size: .; v_call: TRBV27; j_call: TRBJ2-1; cdr3_aa: CASSFPGGQGFF